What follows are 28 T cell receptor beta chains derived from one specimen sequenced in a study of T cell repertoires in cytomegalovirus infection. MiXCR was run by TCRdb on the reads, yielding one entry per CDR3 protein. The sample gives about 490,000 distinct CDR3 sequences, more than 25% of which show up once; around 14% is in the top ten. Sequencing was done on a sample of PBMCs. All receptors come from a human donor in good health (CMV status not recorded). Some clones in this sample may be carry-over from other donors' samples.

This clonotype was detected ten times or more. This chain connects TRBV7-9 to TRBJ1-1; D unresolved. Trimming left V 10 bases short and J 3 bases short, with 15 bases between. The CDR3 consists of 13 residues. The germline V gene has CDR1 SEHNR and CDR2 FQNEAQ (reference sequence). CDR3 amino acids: CATRVKGDTEAFF. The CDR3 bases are TGTGCCACGCGAGTGAAAGGTGACACTGAAGCTTTCTTT.

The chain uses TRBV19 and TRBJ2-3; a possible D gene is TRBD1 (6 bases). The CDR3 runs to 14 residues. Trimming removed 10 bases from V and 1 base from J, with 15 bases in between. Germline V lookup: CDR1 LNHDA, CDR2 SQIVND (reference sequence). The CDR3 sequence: CATSTQGRTDTQYF. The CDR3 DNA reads TGTGCCACTTCGACACAGGGACGCACAGATACGCAGTATTTT. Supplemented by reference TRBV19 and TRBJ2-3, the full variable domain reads DGGITQSPKYLFRKEGQNVTLSCEQNLNHDAMYWYRQDPGQGLRLIYYSQIVNDFQKGDIAEGYSVSREKKESFPLTVTSAQKNPTAFYLCATSTQGRTDTQYFGPGTRLTVL.

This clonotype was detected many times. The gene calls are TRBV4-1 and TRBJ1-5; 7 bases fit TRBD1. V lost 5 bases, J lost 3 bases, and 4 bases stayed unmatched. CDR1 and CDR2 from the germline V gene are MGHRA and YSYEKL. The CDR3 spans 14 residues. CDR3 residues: CASSWDSINQPQHF. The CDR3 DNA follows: TGCGCCAGCAGCTGGGACAGTATCAATCAGCCCCAGCATTTT.

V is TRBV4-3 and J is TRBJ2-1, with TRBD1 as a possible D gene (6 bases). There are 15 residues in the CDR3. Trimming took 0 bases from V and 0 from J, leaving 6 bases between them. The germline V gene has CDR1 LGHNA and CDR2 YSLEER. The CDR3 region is CASSQEDSSYNEQFF. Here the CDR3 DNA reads TGCGCCAGCAGCCAAGAGGACAGCTCCTACAATGAGCAGTTCTTC.

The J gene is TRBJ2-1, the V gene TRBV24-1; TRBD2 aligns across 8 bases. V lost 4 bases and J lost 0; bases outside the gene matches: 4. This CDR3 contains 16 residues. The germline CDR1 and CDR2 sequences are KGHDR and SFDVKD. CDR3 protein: CATSDASGSSYNEQFF. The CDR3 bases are TGTGCCACCAGTGACGCCAGCGGGAGCTCCTACAATGAGCAGTTCTTC.

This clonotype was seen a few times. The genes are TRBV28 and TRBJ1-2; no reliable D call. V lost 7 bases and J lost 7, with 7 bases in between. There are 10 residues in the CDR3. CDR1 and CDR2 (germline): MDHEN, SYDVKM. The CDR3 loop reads CASTLSGYTF. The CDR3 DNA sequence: TGTGCCAGCACGCTCTCTGGCTACACCTTC.

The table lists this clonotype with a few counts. CDR3 residues: CSAQVLGQGLTDTQYF. CDR3 DNA: TGCAGTGCCCAAGTTCTAGGACAGGGTTTAACAGATACGCAGTATTTT. The chain couples TRBV20-1 to TRBJ2-3; 8 positions agree with TRBD1. Germline V lookup: CDR1 DFQATT, CDR2 SNEGSKA (reference sequence). CDR3 size: 16 residues. V shed 6 bases, J shed 3 bases, and the junction held 14 bases outside the gene matches.

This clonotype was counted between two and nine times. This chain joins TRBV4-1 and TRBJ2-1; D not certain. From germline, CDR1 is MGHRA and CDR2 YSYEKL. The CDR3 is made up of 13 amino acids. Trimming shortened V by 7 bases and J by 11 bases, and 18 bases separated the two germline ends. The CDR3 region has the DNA TGCGCCAGCACCCGTAATATAGGAGACAAGCAGTTCTTC. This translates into CASTRNIGDKQFF.

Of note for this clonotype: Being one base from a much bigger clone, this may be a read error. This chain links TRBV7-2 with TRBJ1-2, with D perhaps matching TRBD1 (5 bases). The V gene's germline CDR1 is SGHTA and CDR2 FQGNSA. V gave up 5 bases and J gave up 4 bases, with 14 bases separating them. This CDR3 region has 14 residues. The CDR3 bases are TGTGCCAGCAGCCCGAGCGGGGCCGGCTATGGCTACACCTTC. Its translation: CASSPSGAGYGYTF. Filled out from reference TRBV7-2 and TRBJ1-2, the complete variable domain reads GAGVSQSPSNKVTEKGKDVELRCDPISGHTALYWYRQSLGQGLEFLIYFQGNSAPDKSGLPSDRFSAERTGGSVSTLTIQRTQQEDSAVYLCASSPSGAGYGYTFGSGTRLTVV.

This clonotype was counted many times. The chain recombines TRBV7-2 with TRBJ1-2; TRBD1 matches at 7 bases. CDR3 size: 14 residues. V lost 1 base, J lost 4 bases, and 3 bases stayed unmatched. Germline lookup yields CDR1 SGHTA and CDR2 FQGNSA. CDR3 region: CASSLEGQAYGYTF. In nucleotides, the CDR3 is TGTGCCAGCAGCTTAGAAGGACAGGCCTATGGCTACACCTTC.

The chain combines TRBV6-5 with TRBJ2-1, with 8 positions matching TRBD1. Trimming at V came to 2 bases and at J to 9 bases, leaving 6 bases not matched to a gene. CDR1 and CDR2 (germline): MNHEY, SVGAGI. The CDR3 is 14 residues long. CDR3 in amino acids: CASSYPQGAVEQFF. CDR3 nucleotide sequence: TGTGCCAGCAGTTACCCTCAGGGGGCGGTTGAGCAGTTCTTC.

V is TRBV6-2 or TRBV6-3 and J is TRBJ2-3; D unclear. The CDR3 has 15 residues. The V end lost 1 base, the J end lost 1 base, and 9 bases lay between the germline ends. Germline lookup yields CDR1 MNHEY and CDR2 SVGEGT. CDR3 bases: TGTGCCAGCAGTTACTGGCAGATCGGCACAGATACGCAGTATTTT. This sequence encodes CASSYWQIGTDTQYF.

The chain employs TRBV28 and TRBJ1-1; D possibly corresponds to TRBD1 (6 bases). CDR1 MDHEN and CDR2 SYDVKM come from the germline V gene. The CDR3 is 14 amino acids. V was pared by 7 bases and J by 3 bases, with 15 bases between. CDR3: CASIQGFSDTEAFF. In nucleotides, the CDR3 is TGTGCCAGCATCCAGGGGTTTAGCGACACTGAAGCTTTCTTT.

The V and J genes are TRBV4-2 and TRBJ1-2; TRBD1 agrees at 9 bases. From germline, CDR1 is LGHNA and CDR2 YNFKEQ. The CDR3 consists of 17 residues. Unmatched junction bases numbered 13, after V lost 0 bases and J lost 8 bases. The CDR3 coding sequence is TGTGCCAGCAGCCAAGACTCGTGGGACAGGGTTCTCGGAGGCTACACCTTC. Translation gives CASSQDSWDRVLGGYTF.

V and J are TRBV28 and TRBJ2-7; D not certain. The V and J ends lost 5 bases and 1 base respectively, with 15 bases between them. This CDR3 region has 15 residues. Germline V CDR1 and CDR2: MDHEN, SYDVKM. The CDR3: CASSPQFGRSYEQYF. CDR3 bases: TGTGCCAGCAGTCCGCAGTTCGGAAGGTCCTACGAGCAGTACTTC.

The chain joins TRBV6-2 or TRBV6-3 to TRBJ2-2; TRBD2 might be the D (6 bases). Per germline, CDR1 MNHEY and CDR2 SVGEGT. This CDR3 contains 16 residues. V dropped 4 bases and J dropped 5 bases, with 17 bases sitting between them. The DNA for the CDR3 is TGTGCCAGCAGTTCCAGACTAGGGGAAGCTACCGGGGAGCTGTTTTTT. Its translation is CASSSRLGEATGELFF.

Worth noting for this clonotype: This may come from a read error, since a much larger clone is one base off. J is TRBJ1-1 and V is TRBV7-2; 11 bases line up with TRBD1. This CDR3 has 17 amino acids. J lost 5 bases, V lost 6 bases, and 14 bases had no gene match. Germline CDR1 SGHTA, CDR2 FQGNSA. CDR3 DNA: TGTGCCAGCAGTCGGGAACCAGGGACAGGGGGTAAGACTGAAGCTTTCTTT. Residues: CASSREPGTGGKTEAFF.

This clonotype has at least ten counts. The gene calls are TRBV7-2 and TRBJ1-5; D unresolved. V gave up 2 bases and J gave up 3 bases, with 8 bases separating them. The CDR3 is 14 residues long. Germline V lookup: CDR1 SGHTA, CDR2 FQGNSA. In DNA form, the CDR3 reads TGTGCCAGCAGCTTAAACAGACACAATCAGCCCCAGCATTTT. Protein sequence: CASSLNRHNQPQHF.

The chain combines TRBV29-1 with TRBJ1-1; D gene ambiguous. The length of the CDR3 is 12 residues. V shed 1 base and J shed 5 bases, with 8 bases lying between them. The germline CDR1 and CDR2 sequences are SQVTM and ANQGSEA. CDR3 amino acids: CSVEVLGTEAFF. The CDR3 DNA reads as TGCAGCGTTGAAGTCCTGGGTACTGAAGCTTTCTTT.

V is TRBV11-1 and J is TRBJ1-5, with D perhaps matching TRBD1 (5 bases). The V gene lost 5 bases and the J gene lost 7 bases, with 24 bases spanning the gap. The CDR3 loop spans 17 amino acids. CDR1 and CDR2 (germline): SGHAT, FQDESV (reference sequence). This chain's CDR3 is CASSHRLGREGKQPQHF. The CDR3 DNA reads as TGTGCCAGCAGCCACCGTTTGGGCAGGGAAGGAAAACAGCCCCAGCATTTT.

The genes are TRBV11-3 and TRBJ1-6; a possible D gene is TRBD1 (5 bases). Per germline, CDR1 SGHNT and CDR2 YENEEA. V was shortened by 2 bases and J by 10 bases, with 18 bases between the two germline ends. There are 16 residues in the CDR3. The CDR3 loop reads CASSLSLWRGESPLHF. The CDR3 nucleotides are TGTGCCAGCAGCTTAAGTTTGTGGCGAGGGGAATCACCCCTCCACTTT.

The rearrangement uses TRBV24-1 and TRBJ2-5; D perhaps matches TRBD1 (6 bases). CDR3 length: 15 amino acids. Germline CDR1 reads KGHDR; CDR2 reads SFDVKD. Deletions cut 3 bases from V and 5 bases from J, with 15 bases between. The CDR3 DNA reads TGTGCCACCAGTGATCAAAAACAGGGCCAGGAGACCCAGTACTTC. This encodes CATSDQKQGQETQYF.

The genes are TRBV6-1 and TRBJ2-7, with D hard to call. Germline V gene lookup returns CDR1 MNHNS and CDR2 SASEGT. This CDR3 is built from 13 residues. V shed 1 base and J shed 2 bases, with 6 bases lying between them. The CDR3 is CASSEGATYEQYF. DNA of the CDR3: TGTGCCAGCAGTGAAGGTGCCACCTACGAGCAGTACTTC.

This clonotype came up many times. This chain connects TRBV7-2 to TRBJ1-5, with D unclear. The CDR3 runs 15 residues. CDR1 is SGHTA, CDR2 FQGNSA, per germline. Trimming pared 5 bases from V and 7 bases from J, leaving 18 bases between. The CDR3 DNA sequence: TGTGCCAGCAGCCCTGGGGTTATTCTAACCCAGCCCCAGCATTTT. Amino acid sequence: CASSPGVILTQPQHF.

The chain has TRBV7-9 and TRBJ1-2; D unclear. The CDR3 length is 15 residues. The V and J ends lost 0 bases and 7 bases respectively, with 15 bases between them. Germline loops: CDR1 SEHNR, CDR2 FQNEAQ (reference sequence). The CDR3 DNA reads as TGTGCCAGCAGCTTAGCTCTGCCCACTAGCGGTGGCTACACCTTC. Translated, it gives CASSLALPTSGGYTF.

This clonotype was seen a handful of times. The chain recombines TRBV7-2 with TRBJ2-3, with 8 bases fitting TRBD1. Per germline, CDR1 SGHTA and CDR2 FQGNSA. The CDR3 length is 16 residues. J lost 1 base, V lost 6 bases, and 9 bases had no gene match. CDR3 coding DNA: TGTGCCAGCAGGATCAAACAGGGGGTTGGCACAGATACGCAGTATTTT. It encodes CASRIKQGVGTDTQYF.

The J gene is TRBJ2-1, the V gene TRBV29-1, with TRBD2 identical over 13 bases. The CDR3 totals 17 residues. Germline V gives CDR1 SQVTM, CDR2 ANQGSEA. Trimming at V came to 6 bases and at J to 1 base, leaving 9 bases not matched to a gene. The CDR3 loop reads CSVSGLAGEVSYNEQFF. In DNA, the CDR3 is TGCAGCGTCTCTGGACTAGCGGGAGAGGTTTCCTACAATGAGCAGTTCTTC.

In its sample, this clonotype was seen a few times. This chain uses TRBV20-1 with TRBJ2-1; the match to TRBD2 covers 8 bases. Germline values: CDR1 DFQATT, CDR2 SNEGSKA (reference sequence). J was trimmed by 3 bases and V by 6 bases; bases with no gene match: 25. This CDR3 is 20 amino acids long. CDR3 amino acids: CSAPGGALIDLRSFYNEQFF. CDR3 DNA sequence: TGCAGTGCCCCGGGGGGGGCCTTAATAGACCTTCGGAGCTTCTACAATGAGCAGTTCTTC.